This is a list of T cell receptor beta chains from one sample in a study of cytomegalovirus exposure and HLA in healthy donors. TCRdb keeps only in-frame clones here, not all; method: immunoSEQ multiplex PCR. The repertoire consists of about 260,000 clones, with roughly 88% occurring once and the leading ten covering around 3.3%. What was sequenced was PBMCs. The receptors derive from a woman aged 25 to 39 in good health and CMV-seronegative. The CDR3 runs from the conserved cysteine through the conserved F or W. Each record gives: clone size, D gene, J gene, V gene, CDR3 length, CDR3 protein, CDR3 DNA. D genes are given only for firm matches. Size tells how often a clone was seen (once, few, many) or the class of an expanded clone, and some rows leave it out.

clone_size: -; d_call: -; j_call: TRBJ2-3; v_call: TRBV7-2; cdr3_length: 17; cdr3_aa: CASSLNGGTGPKNTQYF; cdr3_nt: TGTGCCAGCAGCTTAAACGGAGGAACGGGACCGAAGAATACGCAGTATTTT
clone_size: -; d_call: TRBD1; j_call: TRBJ1-4; v_call: TRBV29-1; cdr3_length: 14; cdr3_aa: CSVDRTGSGEKLFF; cdr3_nt: TGCAGCGTTGATAGGACAGGGAGCGGTGAAAAACTGTTTTTT
clone_size: -; d_call: -; j_call: TRBJ1-1; v_call: TRBV13; cdr3_length: 13; cdr3_aa: CASSLLHGTEAFF; cdr3_nt: TGTGCCAGCAGCTTACTCCACGGGACTGAAGCTTTCTTT
clone_size: -; d_call: TRBD1; j_call: TRBJ2-7; v_call: TRBV29-1; cdr3_length: 12; cdr3_aa: CSVEPGQGKQYF; cdr3_nt: TGCAGCGTCGAGCCGGGACAGGGAAAGCAGTACTTC
clone_size: once; d_call: TRBD2; j_call: TRBJ2-3; v_call: TRBV7-3; cdr3_length: 15; cdr3_aa: CASSRLAGGEDTQYF; cdr3_nt: TGTGCCAGCAGCCGACTAGCGGGAGGAGAAGATACGCAGTATTTT
clone_size: -; d_call: TRBD1; j_call: TRBJ2-4; v_call: TRBV29-1; cdr3_length: 15; cdr3_aa: CSVIPGQLAKNIQYF; cdr3_nt: TGCAGCGTTATCCCGGGACAGCTAGCCAAAAACATTCAGTACTTC
clone_size: -; d_call: TRBD2; j_call: TRBJ2-7; v_call: TRBV27; cdr3_length: 15; cdr3_aa: CASTPGRGDLDEQYF; cdr3_nt: TGTGCCAGCACCCCGGGGCGGGGGGATTTGGACGAGCAGTACTTC
clone_size: -; d_call: TRBD1; j_call: TRBJ1-5; v_call: TRBV5-6; cdr3_length: 14; cdr3_aa: CASSVGQGNQPQHF; cdr3_nt: TGTGCCAGCAGCGTGGGACAGGGGAATCAGCCCCAGCATTTT
clone_size: -; d_call: -; j_call: TRBJ2-2; v_call: TRBV2; cdr3_length: 15; cdr3_aa: CASSGAVPNTGELFF; cdr3_nt: TGTGCCAGCAGTGGGGCAGTCCCAAACACCGGGGAGCTGTTTTTT
clone_size: -; d_call: TRBD2; j_call: TRBJ2-3; v_call: TRBV11-2; cdr3_length: 17; cdr3_aa: CASSPLGASGHTDTQYF; cdr3_nt: TGTGCCAGCAGCCCCTTGGGGGCTAGCGGGCACACAGATACGCAGTATTTT
clone_size: -; d_call: TRBD1; j_call: TRBJ2-3; v_call: TRBV6-5; cdr3_length: 15; cdr3_aa: CASSAAGQGTDTQYF; cdr3_nt: TGTGCCAGCAGTGCGGCCGGACAGGGGACAGATACGCAGTATTTT
clone_size: -; d_call: -; j_call: TRBJ1-2; v_call: TRBV28; cdr3_length: 13; cdr3_aa: CASSLVGDYGYTF; cdr3_nt: TGTGCCAGCAGTTTAGTGGGGGACTATGGCTACACCTTC
clone_size: -; d_call: -; j_call: TRBJ1-2; v_call: TRBV9; cdr3_length: 16; cdr3_aa: CASSPTGGVINYGYTF; cdr3_nt: TGTGCCAGCAGTCCCACGGGGGGAGTAATCAACTATGGCTACACCTTC
clone_size: -; d_call: -; j_call: TRBJ2-7; v_call: TRBV4-1; cdr3_length: 13; cdr3_aa: CASAGIKSHEQYF; cdr3_nt: TGCGCCAGCGCGGGTATAAAGTCCCACGAGCAGTACTTC
clone_size: -; d_call: TRBD2; j_call: TRBJ2-7; v_call: TRBV7-2; cdr3_length: 18; cdr3_aa: CASSSVPLAGGFSYEQYF; cdr3_nt: TGTGCCAGCAGCTCCGTTCCCCTAGCGGGAGGGTTCTCCTACGAGCAGTACTTC
clone_size: -; d_call: -; j_call: TRBJ1-5; v_call: TRBV6-1; cdr3_length: 13; cdr3_aa: CASSEVPGQPQHF; cdr3_nt: TGTGCCAGCAGTGAAGTTCCAGGTCAGCCCCAGCATTTT
clone_size: once; d_call: -; j_call: TRBJ2-7; v_call: TRBV27; cdr3_length: 11; cdr3_aa: CASSAGAGQYF; cdr3_nt: TGTGCCAGCTCGGCGGGTGCTGGGCAGTACTTC
clone_size: -; d_call: TRBD1; j_call: TRBJ1-3; v_call: TRBV7-2; cdr3_length: 14; cdr3_aa: CASSLGTGGNTIYF; cdr3_nt: TGTGCCAGCAGCTTAGGGACAGGGGGAAACACCATATATTTT
clone_size: -; d_call: -; j_call: TRBJ2-2; v_call: TRBV7-9; cdr3_length: 16; cdr3_aa: CASSSTGHLNTGELFF; cdr3_nt: TGTGCCAGCAGCTCCACCGGACACTTGAACACCGGGGAGCTGTTTTTT
clone_size: -; d_call: -; j_call: TRBJ2-7; v_call: TRBV11-3; cdr3_length: 12; cdr3_aa: CASSRTAGEQYF; cdr3_nt: TGTGCCAGCAGCCGGACCGCCGGCGAGCAGTACTTC
clone_size: once; d_call: -; j_call: TRBJ2-7; v_call: TRBV27; cdr3_length: 15; cdr3_aa: CASSPYRDATYEQYF; cdr3_nt: TGTGCCAGCAGCCCATACCGGGACGCCACCTACGAGCAGTACTTC
clone_size: -; d_call: -; j_call: TRBJ1-5; v_call: TRBV19; cdr3_length: 15; cdr3_aa: CASSQDGLGNQPQHF; cdr3_nt: TGTGCCAGTAGTCAGGACGGACTTGGCAATCAGCCCCAGCATTTT
clone_size: -; d_call: TRBD2; j_call: TRBJ2-3; v_call: TRBV29-1; cdr3_length: 15; cdr3_aa: CSVEDLAGHTDTQYF; cdr3_nt: TGCAGCGTTGAAGACCTAGCGGGGCACACAGATACGCAGTATTTT
clone_size: -; d_call: -; j_call: TRBJ2-3; v_call: TRBV7-3; cdr3_length: 13; cdr3_aa: CASSRIPTDTQYF; cdr3_nt: TGTGCCAGCAGCCGAATCCCCACAGATACGCAGTATTTT
clone_size: -; d_call: -; j_call: TRBJ2-5; v_call: TRBV7-9; cdr3_length: 14; cdr3_aa: CASSLGQIQETQYF; cdr3_nt: TGTGCCAGCAGCTTAGGCCAGATTCAAGAGACCCAGTACTTC
clone_size: -; d_call: -; j_call: TRBJ1-1; v_call: TRBV6-5; cdr3_length: 14; cdr3_aa: CASSHDSSNTEAFF; cdr3_nt: TGTGCCAGCAGCCACGACAGCTCGAACACTGAAGCTTTCTTT
clone_size: -; d_call: -; j_call: TRBJ1-2; v_call: TRBV18; cdr3_length: 15; cdr3_aa: CASSPREQGTYGYTF; cdr3_nt: TGTGCCAGCTCACCCCGGGAACAGGGAACCTATGGCTACACCTTC
clone_size: -; d_call: -; j_call: TRBJ2-5; v_call: TRBV29-1; cdr3_length: 14; cdr3_aa: CSVGGEWGQETQYF; cdr3_nt: TGCAGCGTTGGAGGGGAGTGGGGCCAAGAGACCCAGTACTTC
clone_size: -; d_call: TRBD2; j_call: TRBJ2-1; v_call: TRBV27; cdr3_length: 16; cdr3_aa: CASSWASGSSYNEQFF; cdr3_nt: TGTGCCAGCAGCTGGGCTAGCGGGAGCTCCTACAATGAGCAGTTCTTC
clone_size: -; d_call: -; j_call: TRBJ2-3; v_call: TRBV20-1; cdr3_length: 11; cdr3_aa: CSASISNTQYF; cdr3_nt: TGCAGTGCTAGTATTTCCAATACGCAGTATTTT
clone_size: -; d_call: TRBD1; j_call: TRBJ1-4; v_call: TRBV4-1; cdr3_length: 14; cdr3_aa: CASSLGQGGEKLFF; cdr3_nt: TGCGCCAGCAGCCTCGGACAGGGAGGCGAAAAACTGTTTTTT
clone_size: few; d_call: -; j_call: TRBJ1-2; v_call: TRBV7-8; cdr3_length: 15; cdr3_aa: CASSLARTVGYGYTF; cdr3_nt: TGTGCCAGCAGCTTAGCCCGGACAGTCGGCTATGGCTACACCTTC
clone_size: -; d_call: TRBD2; j_call: TRBJ2-7; v_call: TRBV6-6; cdr3_length: 14; cdr3_aa: CASSLTSGSSEQYF; cdr3_nt: TGTGCCAGCAGTCTGACTAGCGGGAGCAGCGAGCAGTACTTC
clone_size: -; d_call: -; j_call: TRBJ2-7; v_call: TRBV21-1; cdr3_length: 14; cdr3_aa: CASSTSGRVYEQYF; cdr3_nt: TGTGCCAGCAGCACTAGCGGGAGGGTATACGAGCAGTACTTC
clone_size: -; d_call: TRBD2; j_call: TRBJ2-7; v_call: TRBV6-6; cdr3_length: 14; cdr3_aa: CASSFSGTSYEQYF; cdr3_nt: TGTGCCAGCAGTTTTAGCGGGACCTCCTACGAGCAGTACTTC
clone_size: -; d_call: TRBD1; j_call: TRBJ2-7; v_call: TRBV15; cdr3_length: 15; cdr3_aa: CATSSTGVASYEQYF; cdr3_nt: TGTGCCACCAGCTCGACAGGGGTCGCTTCCTACGAGCAGTACTTC
clone_size: once; d_call: TRBD2; j_call: TRBJ2-7; v_call: TRBV7-2; cdr3_length: 16; cdr3_aa: CASSQPFAGVVYEQYF; cdr3_nt: TGTGCCAGCAGCCAACCTTTTGCGGGAGTTGTCTACGAGCAGTACTTC
clone_size: -; d_call: -; j_call: TRBJ2-1; v_call: TRBV20-1; cdr3_length: 11; cdr3_aa: CSAARGGQQFF; cdr3_nt: TGCAGTGCCGCTCGCGGAGGCCAGCAGTTCTTC
clone_size: -; d_call: -; j_call: TRBJ1-5; v_call: TRBV5-8; cdr3_length: 17; cdr3_aa: CASSFVGASYSNQPQHF; cdr3_nt: TGTGCCAGCAGCTTCGTAGGGGCAAGCTATAGCAATCAGCCCCAGCATTTT
clone_size: -; d_call: -; j_call: TRBJ1-1; v_call: TRBV25-1; cdr3_length: 13; cdr3_aa: CASRGWGSTEAFF; cdr3_nt: TGTGCCAGCAGGGGCTGGGGGTCCACTGAAGCTTTCTTT
clone_size: -; d_call: -; j_call: TRBJ2-6; v_call: TRBV7-3; cdr3_length: 17; cdr3_aa: CASSLARSPPGANVLTF; cdr3_nt: TGTGCCAGCAGCTTGGCGCGTTCACCCCCTGGGGCCAACGTCCTGACTTTC
clone_size: -; d_call: TRBD1; j_call: TRBJ2-2; v_call: TRBV28; cdr3_length: 15; cdr3_aa: CASSSTGANTGELFF; cdr3_nt: TGTGCCAGCAGTTCGACAGGGGCGAACACCGGGGAGCTGTTTTTT
clone_size: -; d_call: -; j_call: TRBJ2-2; v_call: TRBV5-1; cdr3_length: 14; cdr3_aa: CASNQEPTEKELFF; cdr3_nt: TGCGCCAGCAACCAAGAACCGACTGAAAAGGAGCTGTTTTTT
clone_size: -; d_call: -; j_call: TRBJ1-3; v_call: TRBV25-1; cdr3_length: 15; cdr3_aa: CASSLGTNSGNTIYF; cdr3_nt: TGTGCCAGCAGCCTCGGGACAAACTCTGGAAACACCATATATTTT
clone_size: -; d_call: -; j_call: TRBJ1-1; v_call: TRBV18; cdr3_length: 13; cdr3_aa: CASSPPSLTEAFF; cdr3_nt: TGTGCCAGCTCACCACCGTCTCTGACTGAAGCTTTCTTT
clone_size: -; d_call: -; j_call: TRBJ1-1; v_call: TRBV2; cdr3_length: 14; cdr3_aa: CASSPRGGGTEAFF; cdr3_nt: TGTGCCAGCAGCCCCCGGGGGGGAGGGACTGAAGCTTTCTTT
clone_size: -; d_call: TRBD1; j_call: TRBJ2-7; v_call: TRBV27; cdr3_length: 14; cdr3_aa: CASSLATGIYEQYF; cdr3_nt: TGTGCCAGCAGTTTAGCGACAGGGATATACGAGCAGTACTTC
clone_size: -; d_call: TRBD1; j_call: TRBJ1-1; v_call: TRBV4-2; cdr3_length: 14; cdr3_aa: CASSPTGVRTEAFF; cdr3_nt: TGTGCCAGCAGCCCGACAGGGGTTCGGACTGAAGCTTTCTTT
clone_size: -; d_call: -; j_call: TRBJ1-2; v_call: TRBV25-1; cdr3_length: 12; cdr3_aa: CASSEPNGGYTF; cdr3_nt: TGTGCCAGCAGTGAACCGAACGGTGGCTACACCTTC
clone_size: once; d_call: -; j_call: TRBJ2-7; v_call: TRBV27; cdr3_length: 14; cdr3_aa: CASSFRQSHYEQYF; cdr3_nt: TGTGCCAGCAGTTTTCGGCAGTCCCACTACGAGCAGTACTTC
clone_size: -; d_call: TRBD1; j_call: TRBJ2-4; v_call: TRBV28; cdr3_length: 16; cdr3_aa: CASSYRDSLAKNIQYF; cdr3_nt: TGTGCCAGCAGTTACCGGGACAGTCTAGCCAAAAACATTCAGTACTTC
clone_size: -; d_call: -; j_call: TRBJ2-2; v_call: TRBV4-3; cdr3_length: 14; cdr3_aa: CASSLGANTGELFF; cdr3_nt: TGCGCCAGCAGCCTAGGGGCGAACACCGGGGAGCTGTTTTTT
clone_size: -; d_call: -; j_call: TRBJ2-1; v_call: TRBV4-1; cdr3_length: 13; cdr3_aa: CASSQDRGLEQFF; cdr3_nt: TGCGCCAGCAGCCAAGATCGAGGCCTAGAGCAGTTCTTC